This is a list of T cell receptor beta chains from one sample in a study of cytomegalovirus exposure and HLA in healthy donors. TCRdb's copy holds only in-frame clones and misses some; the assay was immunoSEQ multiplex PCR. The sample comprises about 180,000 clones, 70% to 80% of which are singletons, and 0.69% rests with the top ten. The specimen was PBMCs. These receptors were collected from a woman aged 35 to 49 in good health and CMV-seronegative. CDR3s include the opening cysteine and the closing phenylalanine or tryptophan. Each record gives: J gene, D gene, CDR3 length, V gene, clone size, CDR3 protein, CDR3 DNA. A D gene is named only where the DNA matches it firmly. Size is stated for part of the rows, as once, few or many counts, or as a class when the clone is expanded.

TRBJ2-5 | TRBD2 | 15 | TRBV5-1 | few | CASRASGKSGETQYF | TGCGCCAGCAGGGCTAGCGGGAAATCTGGAGAGACCCAGTACTTC
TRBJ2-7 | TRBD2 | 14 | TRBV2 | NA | CASGRDVGSYEQYF | TGTGCCAGCGGGAGGGACGTCGGCTCCTACGAGCAGTACTTC
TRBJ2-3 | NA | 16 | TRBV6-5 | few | CASSYTALASADTQYF | TGTGCCAGCAGTTACACCGCCCTAGCGTCGGCAGATACGCAGTATTTT
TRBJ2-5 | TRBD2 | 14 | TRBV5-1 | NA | CASSTSGEEKTQYF | TGCGCCAGCAGTACTAGCGGAGAAGAGAAGACCCAGTACTTC
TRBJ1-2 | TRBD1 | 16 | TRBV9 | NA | CASSPSDRGQVYGYTF | TGTGCCAGCAGCCCGTCGGACAGGGGGCAAGTCTATGGCTACACCTTC
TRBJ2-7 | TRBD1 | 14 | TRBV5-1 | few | CASSWGQGAYEQYF | TGCGCCAGCAGTTGGGGACAGGGAGCCTACGAGCAGTACTTC
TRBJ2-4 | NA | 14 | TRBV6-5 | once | CASSSPAVKNIQYF | TGTGCCAGCAGTTCCCCGGCGGTGAAAAACATTCAGTACTTC
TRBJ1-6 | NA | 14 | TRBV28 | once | CASSPPRTSSPLHF | TGTGCCAGCAGTCCCCCTCGGACTAGCTCACCCCTCCACTTT
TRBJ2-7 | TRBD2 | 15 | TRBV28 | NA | CASSLPLAGANEQYF | TGTGCCAGCAGTTTACCCCTAGCGGGAGCAAACGAGCAGTACTTC
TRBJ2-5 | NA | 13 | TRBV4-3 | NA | CASSQALDNEQYF | TGCGCCAGCAGCCAAGCACTAGACAATGAGCAGTACTTC
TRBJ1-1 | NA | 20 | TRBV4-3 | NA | CASSQEFWIVRGAGNTEAFF | TGCGCCAGCAGCCAAGAGTTCTGGATTGTTCGGGGGGCAGGGAACACTGAAGCTTTCTTT